The 7 T cell receptor beta chains listed next were all sequenced from one sample in a study of cytomegalovirus exposure and HLA in healthy donors. Primers included in the PCR were 60 Vbeta and 13 Jbeta primers. The table came from immunoSEQ multiplex PCR; TCRdb's copy has only in-frame clones and leaves some out. The data show some 130,000 clones, around two thirds seen once. Sequencing was performed on PBMCs. These receptors originate from a human donor in good health.

The CDR3 region is CASSPGTGPGYTF. The DNA of the CDR3 is TGCGCCAGCAGCCCGGGGACAGGGCCTGGCTACACCTTC. The chain employs TRBV5-1 and TRBJ1-2; 9 bases are a match to TRBD1. Looked up from germline, CDR1 is SGHRS and CDR2 is YFSETQ. The CDR3 has 13 residues. Trimming removed 4 bases from V and 7 bases from J; junction bases left unmatched: 5.

This chain uses TRBV6-5 with TRBJ2-7; D gene unclear. Germline CDR1 is MNHEY and CDR2 is SVGAGI. The ends were cut back, 8 bases at V and 0 bases at J, with 11 bases in the middle. The CDR3 consists of 13 residues. CDR3 in DNA: TGTGCCAGCGACACAGAGACCTCCTACGAGCAGTACTTC. Encoded protein: CASDTETSYEQYF.

This clone has just one count. The chain combines TRBV5-1 with TRBJ2-7; 8 nucleotides align to TRBD1. Looked up from germline, CDR1 is SGHRS and CDR2 is YFSETQ. The CDR3 has 12 amino acids. J was trimmed by 5 bases and V by 4 bases; bases with no gene match: 2. CDR3 DNA: TGCGCCAGCAGCCCGACAGGGGACGAGCAGTACTTC. This gives the protein CASSPTGDEQYF.

The chain joins TRBV25-1 to TRBJ1-1; possible D gene TRBD1, 5 bases. V lost 2 bases to trimming and J lost 8 bases, with 12 bases between them. This CDR3 region has 13 residues. Germline V lookup: CDR1 MGHDK, CDR2 SYGVNS. In DNA, the CDR3 is TGTGCCAGCAGTGAACTCGACAGAGACGAAGCTTTCTTT. Amino acid sequence: CASSELDRDEAFF.

The rearrangement links TRBV4-1 to TRBJ2-7, with D tentatively TRBD1 (6 bases). The ends were cut back, 4 bases at V and 2 bases at J, with 15 bases in the middle. Germline V CDR1 and CDR2: MGHRA, YSYEKL. The CDR3 runs 15 residues. The CDR3, as DNA: TGCGCCAGCAGCCGCCCGTTGGGGGCCCCCTACGAGCAGTACTTC. This encodes CASSRPLGAPYEQYF.

The chain combines TRBV18 with TRBJ2-1; no firm D call. The V and J ends lost 2 bases and 6 bases respectively, with 5 bases between them. Germline lookup yields CDR1 KGHSH and CDR2 LQKENI. The CDR3 extends over 12 amino acids. The CDR3 is CASSPEANEQFF. Written as DNA, the CDR3 is TGTGCCAGCTCACCAGAGGCCAATGAGCAGTTCTTC.

The chain has TRBV29-1 and TRBJ2-2; a possible D gene is TRBD1 (6 bases). CDR3 length equals 14 residues. Trimming took off 7 bases at V and 1 base at J, with 13 bases between the two ends. Looked up from germline, CDR1 is SQVTM and CDR2 is ANQGSEA. The chain's CDR3 is CSAGQFENTGELFF. CDR3 coding DNA: TGCAGCGCCGGACAGTTTGAGAACACCGGGGAGCTGTTTTTT.